This TCR beta chain was captured in a study of T cell responses to AZD1222 COVID-19 vaccine. Whole-study results and caveats: Scientists sampled the repertoires only once the peak T cell response had passed. At study baseline, merely five or six AZD1222 recipients were seropositive. The study found Spike-specific TCR breadth and depth rose after two AZD1222 doses. Reports say nearly half of spike-specific TCRs go after unmutated variant regions.

This CDR3 has 12 amino acids. Germline CDR1 reads SGHDN; CDR2 reads FVKESK. V was clipped by 1 base and J by 4 bases, with 5 bases between them. Worth noting for this clone: Its antigen is as yet unknown.

Clones were sequenced by immunoSEQ multiplex PCR, and TCRdb holds only the in-frame ones, with some missing. Among tens of thousands of clones, about 74% were seen once, and the ten largest hold 3% to 4%. The sample was peripheral blood, taken 28 days after the second AZD1222 dose. The chain couples TRBV14 to TRBJ2-7, with D possibly matching TRBD1 (5 bases). This TCR came from an adult who received the AZD1222 COVID-19 vaccine. The CDR3 DNA follows: TGTGCCAGCAGCCAAGCAGGGTACGAGCAGTACTTC. Translation: CASSQAGYEQYF.